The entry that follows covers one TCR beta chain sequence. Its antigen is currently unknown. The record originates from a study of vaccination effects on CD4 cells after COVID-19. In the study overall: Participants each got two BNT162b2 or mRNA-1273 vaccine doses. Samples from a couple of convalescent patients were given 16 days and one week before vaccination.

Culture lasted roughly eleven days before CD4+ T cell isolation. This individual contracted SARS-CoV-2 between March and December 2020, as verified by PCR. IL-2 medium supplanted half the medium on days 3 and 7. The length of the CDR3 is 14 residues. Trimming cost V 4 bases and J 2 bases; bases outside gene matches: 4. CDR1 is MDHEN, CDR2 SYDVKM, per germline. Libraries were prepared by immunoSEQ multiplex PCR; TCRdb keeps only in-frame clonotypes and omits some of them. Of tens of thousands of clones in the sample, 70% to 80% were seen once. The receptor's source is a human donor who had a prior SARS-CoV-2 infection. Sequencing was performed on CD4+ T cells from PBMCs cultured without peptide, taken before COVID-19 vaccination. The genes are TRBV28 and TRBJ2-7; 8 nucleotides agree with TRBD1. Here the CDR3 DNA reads TGTGCCAGCAGTTGGGGACAGGCACCCTACGAGCAGTACTTC. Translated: CASSWGQAPYEQYF.